The clone carrying this T cell receptor beta chain was observed a few times. This specimen belongs to a study of blood T cell repertoires in COVID-19. Study background: PBMCs, B-cell-depleted T cells, or T cells provided the cDNA or gDNA that made up the material.

Sequencing was performed with immunoSEQ multiplex PCR; in TCRdb, only in-frame clones are kept and a portion is missing. The top ten clones hold roughly 5.2% of a sample with 320,000 or so clones, approximately 91% of them seen once. The specimen was PBMCs or T cells enriched from blood (not recorded which). The clonotype originates from a man aged 60 to 69 who had recovered from COVID-19.

CDR3 in DNA: TGCGCCAGCACAGGGGGCGCATCGCCAGGTTGCCCGAACTATGGCTACACCTTC. Amino acids: CASTGGASPGCPNYGYTF. The rearrangement joins TRBV10-1 to TRBJ1-2; 8 positions match TRBD1. The V gene end was trimmed by 7 bases and the J gene end by 2 bases; junction bases not matched to a gene: 18. There are 18 residues in the CDR3. CDR1 WNHNN and CDR2 SYGVQD come from the germline V gene (reference sequence).